The next 14 T cell receptor beta chains were all read from a single sample in a study of blood T cell repertoires in COVID-19 (dated by TCRdb to 2020 to 2021). The receptor library was made with the immunoSEQ multiplex PCR assay. Drawn from immuneACCESS, this table holds only the in-frame rearrangements with V and J called that TCRdb kept. Clones are partly lost; checked studies trace under half to an unresolved V gene and leave the rest unexplained. Recorded for this sample are about 140,000 clones; around 87% of them occurred a single time. The ten largest account for approximately 40% of the sample. The sample taken for sequencing was peripheral blood. The origin of the receptors is a middle-aged man who had recovered from COVID-19.

J is TRBJ2-1 and V is TRBV5-1; 7 nucleotides align to TRBD1. The CDR3 has 16 residues. V lost 4 bases to trimming and J lost 9 bases; unmatched junction nucleotides: 16. Per the germline V gene, CDR1 is SGHRS and CDR2 is YFSETQ. The CDR3 bases are TGCGCCAGCAGCGAGCAACAGGGGACACCCGAGGGTGAGCAGTTCTTC. It is translated as CASSEQQGTPEGEQFF.

The V call is TRBV6-5, the J call TRBJ1-2; 7 bases agree with TRBD1. The CDR3 sequence is 14 residues long. Trimming cost V 2 bases and J 6 bases; bases outside gene matches: 6. Germline V gives CDR1 MNHEY, CDR2 SVGAGI. CDR3 protein: CASSYVGTANGYTF. CDR3 bases: TGTGCCAGCAGTTACGTCGGGACAGCTAATGGCTACACCTTC.

V usage is TRBV2 and J usage is TRBJ2-7, with a tentative D call TRBD2 (5 bases). V dropped 4 bases and J dropped 4 bases, with 8 bases sitting between them. The CDR3 sequence is 12 residues long. CDR1 and CDR2 (germline): SNHLY, FYNNEI. In nucleotides, the CDR3 is TGTGCCAGCAGTGTAGAGGGTTACGAGCAGTACTTC. Protein: CASSVEGYEQYF.

V is TRBV6-1 and J is TRBJ2-5; 8 positions agree with TRBD1. The CDR3 totals 15 residues. Trimming removed 2 bases from V and 5 bases from J; junction bases left unmatched: 7. Germline V gives CDR1 MNHNS, CDR2 SASEGT. CDR3 DNA sequence: TGTGCCAGCAGTGAAACTAGACAGGGGCTGGAGACCCAGTACTTC. Translated, it gives CASSETRQGLETQYF.

The chain is built from TRBV10-3 and TRBJ2-3; 13 bases map to TRBD2. The CDR3 is made up of 14 amino acids. The ends lost 8 bases at V and 5 bases at J; junction bases unmatched: 4. The germline CDR1 and CDR2 sequences are ENHRY and SYGVKD. The CDR3 sequence: CAIRTSGGGDTQYF. The CDR3 region has the DNA TGTGCCATCCGGACTAGCGGGGGTGGAGATACGCAGTATTTT.

This chain links TRBV11-3 with TRBJ2-7; 10 positions agree with TRBD1. With 1 base clipped from V and 0 bases from J, the junction kept 6 bases outside the gene matches. The CDR3 covers 17 residues. Germline CDR1 is SGHNT and CDR2 is YENEEA. Here the CDR3 reads CASSLVGTGANSYEQYF. CDR3 DNA sequence: TGTGCCAGCAGCTTAGTGGGGACAGGGGCAAACTCCTACGAGCAGTACTTC.

The chain joins TRBV6-5 to TRBJ2-3; a possible D gene is TRBD2 (7 bases). CDR3 size: 15 residues. The ends were cut back, 5 bases at V and 1 base at J, with 13 bases in the middle. From germline, CDR1 is MNHEY and CDR2 SVGAGI. The CDR3: CASSQGRGGTDTQYF. Written as DNA, the CDR3 is TGTGCCAGCAGTCAGGGGAGGGGGGGCACAGATACGCAGTATTTT.

This chain joins TRBV6-2 or TRBV6-3 and TRBJ2-1, with 9 bases lining up with TRBD1. The J segment lost 3 bases and the V segment lost 2 bases, leaving 5 bases of the junction unmatched. The CDR3 runs to 16 residues. Germline CDR1 reads MNHEY; CDR2 reads SVGEGT. CDR3 region: CASSYLRDRVYNEQFF. The CDR3 DNA reads as TGTGCCAGCAGTTACCTCCGGGACAGGGTCTACAATGAGCAGTTCTTC.

This chain connects TRBV6-2 or TRBV6-3 to TRBJ1-5; 10 bases are a match to TRBD1. V trimming: 1 base; J trimming: 4 bases; junction bases outside the gene matches: 10. The germline gives CDR1 MNHEY, CDR2 SVGEGT. The CDR3 runs to 18 residues. The CDR3 DNA reads TGTGCCAGCAGTTACTGGACCGGGACAGGGGTAGCAAATCAGCCCCAGCATTTT. As protein: CASSYWTGTGVANQPQHF.

The chain is built from TRBV6-5 and TRBJ1-5, with TRBD1 as a possible D gene (6 bases). The V end lost 6 bases, the J end lost 4 bases, and 13 bases lay between the germline ends. CDR1 is MNHEY, CDR2 SVGAGI, per germline. This CDR3 contains 14 residues. The CDR3 DNA reads TGTGCCAGCAGAGAGACAGGTGGGAATCAGCCCCAGCATTTT. It yields the protein CASRETGGNQPQHF.

The rearrangement uses TRBV25-1 and TRBJ2-5; D ambiguous. In germline, CDR1 is MGHDK, CDR2 SYGVNS. V shed 10 bases and J shed 4 bases, with 16 bases lying between them. This CDR3 comprises 13 residues. Written as DNA, the CDR3 is TGTGCCACCTCCCCCCCAGTGCCAGAGACCCAGTACTTC. Encoded protein: CATSPPVPETQYF.

V is TRBV3-1 (or the pseudogene TRBV3-2) and J is TRBJ1-1, with D perhaps matching TRBD1 (6 bases). This CDR3 has 15 amino acids. The germline V gene encodes CDR1 LGHDT and CDR2 YNNKEL (reference sequence). Trimming removed 6 bases at V and 1 base at J, with 15 bases between. CDR3 coding DNA: TGTGCCAGCAGACTAAATAACAGGGCGAACACTGAAGCTTTCTTT. The encoded protein is CASRLNNRANTEAFF.

In this sample, this clone turned up once. The chain is built from TRBV4-3 and TRBJ1-2, with 7 positions matching TRBD1. The CDR3 totals 17 residues. With 0 bases clipped from V and 4 bases from J, the junction kept 11 bases outside the gene matches. Germline CDR1 reads LGHNA; CDR2 reads YSLEER. The CDR3 bases are TGCGCCAGCAGCCAAGATTTGGGGACAGATTTTTTCTATGGCTACACCTTC. This gives the protein CASSQDLGTDFFYGYTF.

The genes are TRBV19 and TRBJ2-7, with 7 bases that match TRBD1. V gave up 3 bases and J gave up 2 bases; unmatched junction bases: 1. Germline values: CDR1 LNHDA, CDR2 SQIVND (reference sequence). There are 13 residues in the CDR3. The DNA for the CDR3 is TGTGCCAGTAGTATTACAGGGGCCTACGAGCAGTACTTC. This sequence encodes CASSITGAYEQYF.